This T cell receptor (beta chain) comes out of a study of T cell changes during pregnancy in multiple sclerosis (dated by TCRdb to between 2018 and 2021). Study-wide context: The study examined how the T cell repertoire changed over the course of pregnancy in women with multiple sclerosis.

Libraries were constructed by the immunoSEQ multiplex PCR assay. The immuneACCESS repertoire file appears here via TCRdb, limited to in-frame rearrangements. These files lack a portion of the clones; in checked studies, under half of the deficit traces to unresolved V genes, and the cause of the others is not known. The sample includes over 70,000 clones, with around 90% observed a single time. The ten largest clones take up approximately 1.8% of the sample. Regarding this clone: The specificity of this receptor is unknown. No much larger clonotype is one base removed from it; base qualities were not supplied.

V is pruned by 7 bases and J by 5 bases, leaving 10 bases of the junction without a gene match. From the germline V gene, CDR1 is MNHNS and CDR2 is SASEGT. From the cysteine through the phenylalanine, the CDR3 covers 15 amino acids. Left in the record is the CDR3 DNA by itself, 45 bases read in frame from the first base. The clonotype comes from a female donor in good health, enrolled as a control in a pregnancy study. The chain is encoded by TRBV6-1 joined to TRBJ2-1; TRBD1 matches 8 bases in the middle. Material: peripheral blood, obtained in the first trimester of pregnancy. This receptor has the CDR3 CASIERTGKNNEQFF. The DNA reads as follows: TGTGCCAGCATAGAAAGGACAGGGAAGAACAATGAGCAGTTCTTC.